A single sample is the source of the 22 T cell receptor beta chains below, sequenced in a study of blood T cells in healthy people across ages. Primers used in a second PCR of roughly 6 to 11 cycles were a sample-barcoded 5' primer and a J-beta primer mix. A single record per CDR3 protein comes from TCRdb applying MiXCR to the 5' RACE reads. The sample has 700,000 to 950,000 distinct CDR3 sequences, around 46% seen once. The sample taken for sequencing was blood. The receptors here all came from a woman aged 60-75 years in good health.

This clonotype was seen a few times. This chain connects TRBV10-2 to TRBJ1-4, with TRBD1 matching over 9 bases. Germline V CDR1 and CDR2: WSHSY, SAAADI. This CDR3 has 15 amino acids. Trimming cost V 9 bases and J 8 bases; bases outside gene matches: 13. The chain's CDR3 is CASRTPGTGQEKLFF. DNA of the CDR3: TGCGCCAGTAGAACCCCCGGGACAGGGCAGGAAAAACTGTTTTTT.

This clonotype has a count of ten or more. This chain links TRBV6-2 or TRBV6-3 with TRBJ2-7; 9 nucleotides match TRBD1. This CDR3 spans 14 amino acids. Germline CDR1 is MNHEY and CDR2 is SVGEGT. Trimming at V came to 4 bases and at J to 5 bases, leaving 6 bases not matched to a gene. The CDR3 here is CASSSGQGPHEQYF. The CDR3 nucleotides are TGTGCCAGCAGTTCCGGACAGGGGCCGCACGAGCAGTACTTC.

In this sample, this clonotype turned up a few times. This chain links TRBV2 with TRBJ1-1; possibly TRBD1 for D (5 bases). Germline assignment: CDR1 SNHLY and CDR2 FYNNEI. V lost 3 bases and J 6 bases, leaving 11 bases between the germline ends. CDR3 size: 13 residues. The DNA for the CDR3 is TGTGCCAGCAGTGATGGGGGGTCTTCTGAAGCTTTCTTT. It translates to CASSDGGSSEAFF.

This clonotype has a count of ten or more. This CDR3 reads CASSSRSYEQYF. CDR3 nucleotides: TGTGCCAGCAGCTCGAGGTCCTACGAGCAGTACTTC. This rearrangement joins TRBV7-9 to TRBJ2-7; D unresolved. Germline CDR1 is SEHNR and CDR2 is FQNEAQ (reference sequence). V lost 4 bases and J 1 base, leaving 5 bases between the germline ends. The CDR3 is made up of 12 amino acids.

This clonotype appeared once. As DNA, the CDR3 is TGTGCCAGCAGCGTGACAGGGTTTAGCAATGAGCAGTTCTTC. Its protein is CASSVTGFSNEQFF. V usage is TRBV28 and J usage is TRBJ2-1; TRBD1 matches at 7 bases. Germline CDR1 is MDHEN and CDR2 is SYDVKM. Trimming removed 6 bases from V and 6 bases from J; junction bases left unmatched: 8. The CDR3 is 14 amino acids. The whole variable domain, filled in from reference TRBV28 and TRBJ2-1, reads DVKVTQSSRYLVKRTGEKVFLECVQDMDHENMFWYRQDPGLGLRLIYFSYDVKMKEKGDIPEGYSVSREKKERFSLILESASTNQTSMYLCASSVTGFSNEQFFGPGTRLTVL.

This clonotype was counted a few times. In nucleotides, the CDR3 is TGTGCCAGCAGTCACGTCTCTGGGGCCAACGTCCTGACTTTC. Protein product: CASSHVSGANVLTF. This rearrangement joins TRBV27 to TRBJ2-6; D uncertain. CDR1 is MNHEY and CDR2 is SMNVEV in the germline V gene (reference sequence). There are 14 residues in the CDR3. V was pared by 5 bases and J by 0 bases, with 5 bases between.

This chain links TRBV5-1 with TRBJ2-5; TRBD1 matches at 8 bases. CDR1 is SGHRS and CDR2 is YFSETQ in the germline V gene. CDR3 length equals 16 residues. With 1 base clipped from V and 2 bases from J, the junction kept 7 bases outside the gene matches. The CDR3 nucleotides are TGCGCCAGCAGCTTGACTGCCGGGACAGGACAAGAGACCCAGTACTTC. Its translation: CASSLTAGTGQETQYF.

CDR3 DNA: TGCAGTGCTATCGGGGGGGAAGAAAAACTGTTTTTT. It encodes CSAIGGEEKLFF. This chain links TRBV20-1 with TRBJ1-4; perhaps TRBD1 as D (5 bases). The CDR3 is 12 residues long. Germline V lookup: CDR1 DFQATT, CDR2 SNEGSKA (reference sequence). V was shortened by 4 bases and J by 8 bases, with 11 bases between the two germline ends.

This rearrangement joins TRBV29-1 to TRBJ2-3, with 7 nucleotides matching TRBD2. The CDR3 sequence is 14 residues long. The V segment lost 5 bases and the J segment 0 bases; nucleotides outside the gene matches: 5. Germline values: CDR1 SQVTM, CDR2 ANQGSEA. CDR3 amino acids: CSVRGLSSTDTQYF. The CDR3, as DNA: TGCAGCGTTCGGGGACTATCGAGCACAGATACGCAGTATTTT.

A note on this clonotype: The junction differs from germline at one of its ends, possibly a read error. The rearrangement uses TRBV7-9 and TRBJ2-1; no clear D. This CDR3 has 15 residues. The germline gives CDR1 SEHNR, CDR2 FQNEAQ (reference sequence). The CDR3 DNA follows: TGTGCCAGCAGTTTAGGTTACATACCTCAAGAGACCCAGTTCTTC. This encodes CASSLGYIPQETQFF.

Only a few counts were recorded for this clonotype. V is TRBV6-1 and J is TRBJ2-1, with D perhaps TRBD1 (5 bases). CDR1 MNHNS and CDR2 SASEGT come from the germline V gene. This CDR3 region has 17 residues. Trimming pared 5 bases from V and 7 bases from J, leaving 24 bases between. As DNA, the CDR3 is TGTGCCAGCAGTCGTGACGGATCTGGGGCTTCAGGAAATGAGCAGTTCTTC. The encoded protein is CASSRDGSGASGNEQFF.

The genes are TRBV6-6 and TRBJ2-1; the D gene is possibly TRBD2 (5 bases). V lost 6 bases and J lost 5, with 14 bases in between. Germline CDR1 is MNHNY and CDR2 is SVGAGI (reference sequence). The CDR3 is 14 amino acids. CDR3 loop: CASREVWVDNEQFF. The DNA for the CDR3 is TGTGCCAGCAGGGAGGTCTGGGTGGACAATGAGCAGTTCTTC.

In its sample, this clonotype was seen a few times. The V call is TRBV2, the J call TRBJ1-2; D possibly corresponds to TRBD1 (6 bases). The CDR3 has 14 amino acids. The germline gives CDR1 SNHLY, CDR2 FYNNEI. The V end was cut by 2 bases, the J end by 6 bases, with 13 bases between. The CDR3 here is CASSEPITGNGYTF. The CDR3 nucleotides read TGTGCCAGCAGTGAACCAATCACAGGGAATGGCTACACCTTC.

The chain carries TRBV27 and TRBJ2-7; perhaps TRBD2 as D (6 bases). V gave up 4 bases and J gave up 1 base, with 14 bases separating them. Germline CDR1 is MNHEY and CDR2 is SMNVEV (reference sequence). This CDR3 region has 15 residues. CDR3 loop: CASSSLQGGSYEQYF. As DNA, the CDR3 is TGTGCCAGCAGTTCTTTGCAGGGAGGATCCTACGAGCAGTACTTC.

This clonotype was seen a few times. J is TRBJ1-2 and V is TRBV7-6; D possibly corresponds to TRBD1 (6 bases). In germline, CDR1 is SGHVS, CDR2 FNYEAQ. The CDR3 length is 16 residues. V was shortened by 5 bases and J by 3 bases, with 19 bases between the two germline ends. The CDR3 sequence: CASSSNRDNDHYGYTF. The DNA for the CDR3 is TGTGCCAGCAGCAGCAACCGGGACAATGACCACTATGGCTACACCTTC.

This clonotype was detected many times. The chain combines TRBV5-1 with TRBJ1-2, with D possibly matching TRBD1 (5 bases). This CDR3 comprises 13 residues. Germline lookup yields CDR1 SGHRS and CDR2 YFSETQ. V was clipped by 1 base and J by 8 bases, with 12 bases between them. As DNA, the CDR3 is TGCGCCAGCAGCTTGTCTACGCAGGGCGGCTACACCTTC. The encoded protein is CASSLSTQGGYTF.

The rearrangement links TRBV12-3 or TRBV12-4 to TRBJ1-1, with 11 bases fitting TRBD1. V lost 1 base to trimming and J lost 11 bases; unmatched junction nucleotides: 6. The CDR3 sequence is 14 residues long. The CDR3 sequence is CASSLGGTGGDAFF. The CDR3 region has the DNA TGTGCCAGCAGTTTAGGAGGGACAGGGGGTGACGCTTTCTTT.

This clonotype was recorded once. The chain carries TRBV20-1 and TRBJ2-7; 9 bases align to TRBD2. V shed 1 base, J shed 0 bases, and the junction held 4 bases outside the gene matches. CDR3 size: 15 residues. Germline V lookup: CDR1 DFQATT, CDR2 SNEGSKA (reference sequence). The CDR3 spells CSARGLAGPSYEQYF. The CDR3 region has the DNA TGCAGTGCTAGAGGTCTAGCGGGACCCTCCTACGAGCAGTACTTC.

This clonotype has a handful of counts. In nucleotides, the CDR3 is TGTGCCAGCAGCCAAGGTTCGGATCAAGGGAATAGTGAGCAGTTCTTC. Its protein is CASSQGSDQGNSEQFF. The chain recombines TRBV3-1 with TRBJ2-1, with D unresolved. CDR3 length: 16 amino acids. Deletions cut 1 base from V and 9 bases from J, with 19 bases between. Germline-derived CDR1 and CDR2 are LGHDT and YNNKEL (reference sequence).

The V call is TRBV4-2, the J call TRBJ1-2; no firm D call. CDR3 length: 13 amino acids. Germline V lookup: CDR1 LGHNA, CDR2 YNFKEQ. Trimming cost V 0 bases and J 5 bases, with 7 bases left between them. CDR3 sequence: CASSQDSAYGYTF. Written as DNA, the CDR3 is TGTGCCAGCAGCCAAGATTCGGCTTATGGCTACACCTTC.

This sequence joins TRBV5-1 and TRBJ2-1; 15 nucleotides align to TRBD2. Germline V gene lookup returns CDR1 SGHRS and CDR2 YFSETQ. The CDR3 spans 17 residues. Trimming took 4 bases from V and 2 from J; bases not matched to a gene: 4. In DNA form, the CDR3 reads TGCGCCAGCAGCCACGGACTAGCGGGGGGGCCCTACAATGAGCAGTTCTTC. This codes for CASSHGLAGGPYNEQFF.

A word on this clonotype: The junction departs from the called germline gene at one end, perhaps through a read error. V and J are TRBV13 and TRBJ1-4; 7 bases match TRBD1. The CDR3 consists of 13 residues. Germline values: CDR1 PRHDT, CDR2 FYEKMQ (reference sequence). CDR3 amino acids: CASRRQGWEKLIF. The CDR3 nucleotides read TGTGCCAGCCGACGACAGGGATGGGAAAAACTGATTTTT.